This T cell receptor beta chain was documented in a study of patients and donors after allogeneic stem cell transplantation. Germline CDR1 is SGHRS and CDR2 is YFSETQ. The CDR3 loop spans 16 amino acids. V was cut by 0 bases and J by 9 bases, with 19 bases left in between. MiXCR, run by TCRdb on the RT-PCR reads, gives a single entry per CDR3 protein. The sample lists fewer than 30,000 distinct CDR3 sequences, roughly 7.3% occurring once. The chain couples TRBV5-1 to TRBJ2-4, with a possible D match to TRBD1 (5 bases). The specimen was blood, either unsorted or a sorted T cell fraction (not recorded which). The sequence was obtained from a human donor who was either an allogeneic HSCT recipient or a stem cell or donor lymphocyte infusion donor (not recorded which). It is not recorded whose cells these are; they may come from a transplant donor. CDR3 DNA: TGCGCCAGCAGCTTGGGGGTAGTAACACTAAGGGGCATTCAGTACTTC. Amino acid sequence: CASSLGVVTLRGIQYF.